The entry that follows covers one T cell receptor beta chain sequence. Plating combined about 200,000 CFSE-labeled responder cells with about 200,000 irradiated, violet-dye-labeled stimulator cells. The V and J ends lost 4 bases and 4 bases, in that order; junction bases with no gene match: 5. The CDR3 consists of 15 residues. The V gene's germline CDR1 is SGHNT and CDR2 YYREEE (reference sequence). The data belong to a study of graft-versus-host responses after intestinal transplantation. Whole-study context: Recipients uniformly received anti-thymocyte globulin induction, followed by tacrolimus and steroids for approximately 3 years.

The assay was immunoSEQ multiplex PCR, and TCRdb's table has in-frame clones only and misses some. The sample records 17,000 or so clones, around two fifths being singletons. The material sequenced was alloreactive CD8+ T cells from a mixed lymphocyte reaction culture, taken before intestinal transplant. As for subset: CFSE-low proliferating T cells sorted from roughly six-day pre-transplant mixed lymphocyte reaction (GvH or HvG direction). The chain uses TRBV5-4 and TRBJ1-5; 10 bases map to TRBD1. The TCR was taken from a human patient who received an intestinal transplant. In DNA, the CDR3 is TGTGCCAGCAGCCGGACGGACAGGGGGAATCAGCCCCAGCATTTT. Translated: CASSRTDRGNQPQHF.